This T cell receptor beta chain was retrieved from a study of T-cell memory formation after mild COVID-19. Germline V gene data show CDR1 as SGHTA and CDR2 as FQGTGA. V lost 4 bases and J 10 bases, leaving 11 bases between the germline ends. The CDR3 covers 12 residues. There are many counts of this clonotype. The antigen remains undetermined. Study outcomes and limitations: Pre-infection memory held some responding clones, suggesting pre-existing cross-reactive T cells responded.

TCRdb independently ran MiXCR on the 5' RACE reads; one entry per CDR3 protein. Among approximately 200,000 distinct CDR3 sequences, around 16% were seen once, and the ten largest hold approximately 2%. This receptor was obtained from an adult woman who had mild COVID-19 (a few samples of this study predate the infection). Cell type and time point are not known. The sequenced sample was PBMCs or a T cell subset sorted from them (not recorded which). The chain recombines TRBV7-3 with TRBJ2-1, with unresolved D. CDR3 sequence: CASSSELSEQFF. The CDR3 DNA follows: TGTGCCAGCAGCTCCGAGCTGAGCGAGCAGTTCTTC.